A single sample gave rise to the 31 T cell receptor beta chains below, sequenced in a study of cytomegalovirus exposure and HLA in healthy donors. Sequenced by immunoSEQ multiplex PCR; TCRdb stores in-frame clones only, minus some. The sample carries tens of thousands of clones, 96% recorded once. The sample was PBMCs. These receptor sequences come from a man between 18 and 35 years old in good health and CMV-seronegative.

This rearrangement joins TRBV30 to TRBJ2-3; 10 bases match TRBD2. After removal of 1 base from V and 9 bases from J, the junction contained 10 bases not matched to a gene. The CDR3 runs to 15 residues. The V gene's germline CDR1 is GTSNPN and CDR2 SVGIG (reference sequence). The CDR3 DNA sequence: TGTGCCTGGAGTGGGGCTAGCGGGAGAACGGAAACGCAGTATTTT. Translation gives CAWSGASGRTETQYF.

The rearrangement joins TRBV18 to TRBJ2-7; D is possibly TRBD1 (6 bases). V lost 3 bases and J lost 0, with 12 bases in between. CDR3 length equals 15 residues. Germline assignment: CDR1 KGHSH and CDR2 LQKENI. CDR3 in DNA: TGTGCCAGCTCACCTAACCGGGACAACTCCTACGAGCAGTACGTC. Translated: CASSPNRDNSYEQYV.

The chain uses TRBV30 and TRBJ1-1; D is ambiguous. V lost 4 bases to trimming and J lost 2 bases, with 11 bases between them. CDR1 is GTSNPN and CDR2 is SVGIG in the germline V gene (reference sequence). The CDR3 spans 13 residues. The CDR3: CAWKRRINTEAFF. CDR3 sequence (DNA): TGTGCCTGGAAAAGGCGGATTAACACTGAAGCTTTCTTT.

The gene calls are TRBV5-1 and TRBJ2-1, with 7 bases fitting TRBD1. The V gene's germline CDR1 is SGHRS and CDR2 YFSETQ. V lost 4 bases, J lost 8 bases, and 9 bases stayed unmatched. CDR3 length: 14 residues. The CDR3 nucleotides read TGCGCCAGCAGCCCGACCGGGACAGTTTATGAGCAGTTCTTC. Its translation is CASSPTGTVYEQFF.

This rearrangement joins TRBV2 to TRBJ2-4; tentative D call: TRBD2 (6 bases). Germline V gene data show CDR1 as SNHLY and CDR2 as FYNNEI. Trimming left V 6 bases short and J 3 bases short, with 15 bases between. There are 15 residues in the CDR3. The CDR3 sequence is CASRGWGVDKNIQYF. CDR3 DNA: TGTGCCAGCAGGGGATGGGGGGTAGACAAAAACATTCAGTACTTC.

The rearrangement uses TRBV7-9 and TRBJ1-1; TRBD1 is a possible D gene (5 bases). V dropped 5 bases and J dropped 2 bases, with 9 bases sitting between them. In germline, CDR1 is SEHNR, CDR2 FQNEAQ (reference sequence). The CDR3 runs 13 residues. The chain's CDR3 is CASSHTGNTEAFF. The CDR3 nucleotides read TGTGCCAGCAGCCATACAGGAAACACTGAAGCTTTCTTT.

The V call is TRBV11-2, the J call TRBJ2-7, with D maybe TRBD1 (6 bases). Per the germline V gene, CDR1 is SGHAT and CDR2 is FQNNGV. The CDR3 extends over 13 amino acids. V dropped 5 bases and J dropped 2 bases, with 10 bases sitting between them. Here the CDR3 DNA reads TGTGCCAGCAGCCTGGGACACCCCTACGAGCAGTACTTC. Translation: CASSLGHPYEQYF.

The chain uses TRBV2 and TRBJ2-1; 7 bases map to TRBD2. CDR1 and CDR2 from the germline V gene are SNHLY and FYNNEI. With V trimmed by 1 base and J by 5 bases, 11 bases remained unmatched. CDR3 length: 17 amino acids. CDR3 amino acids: CASSEVRSASGNNEQFF. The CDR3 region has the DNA TGTGCCAGCAGTGAAGTCAGGTCGGCTAGCGGCAACAATGAGCAGTTCTTC.

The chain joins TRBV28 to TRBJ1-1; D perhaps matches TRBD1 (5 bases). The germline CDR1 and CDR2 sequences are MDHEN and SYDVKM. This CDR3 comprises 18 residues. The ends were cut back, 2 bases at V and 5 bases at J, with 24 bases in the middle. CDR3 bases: TGTGCCAGCAGTTTAATTCATCCGGGACTAGGATTTTGGACTGAAGCTTTCTTT. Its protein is CASSLIHPGLGFWTEAFF.

The CDR3, as DNA: TGTGCCAGCAGCCCACTAGCGGGAGTTGATACGCAGTATTTT. Translated, it gives CASSPLAGVDTQYF. The V gene is TRBV9, the J gene TRBJ2-3; 11 positions agree with TRBD2. CDR3 length equals 14 residues. V was clipped by 4 bases and J by 6 bases; unmatched bases: 4. Germline lookup yields CDR1 SGDLS and CDR2 YYNGEE.

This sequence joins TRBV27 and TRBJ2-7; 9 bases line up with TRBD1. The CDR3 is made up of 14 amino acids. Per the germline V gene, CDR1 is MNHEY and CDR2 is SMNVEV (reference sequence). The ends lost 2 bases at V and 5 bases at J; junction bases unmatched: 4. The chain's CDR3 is CASSLLQGAHEQYF. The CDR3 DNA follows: TGTGCCAGCAGTTTACTACAGGGGGCTCACGAGCAGTACTTC.

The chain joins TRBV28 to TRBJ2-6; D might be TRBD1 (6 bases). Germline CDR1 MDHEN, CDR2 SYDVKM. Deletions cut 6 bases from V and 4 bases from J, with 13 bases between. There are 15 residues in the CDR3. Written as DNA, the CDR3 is TGTGCCAGCAGCCGGAGACAGGTCGGGGCCAACGTCCTGACTTTC. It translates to CASSRRQVGANVLTF.

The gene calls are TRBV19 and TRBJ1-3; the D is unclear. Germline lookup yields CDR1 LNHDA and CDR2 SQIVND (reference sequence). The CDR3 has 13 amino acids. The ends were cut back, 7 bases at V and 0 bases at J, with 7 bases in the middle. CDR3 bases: TGTGCCAGTAACGGGGTCTCTGGAAACACCATATATTTT. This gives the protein CASNGVSGNTIYF.

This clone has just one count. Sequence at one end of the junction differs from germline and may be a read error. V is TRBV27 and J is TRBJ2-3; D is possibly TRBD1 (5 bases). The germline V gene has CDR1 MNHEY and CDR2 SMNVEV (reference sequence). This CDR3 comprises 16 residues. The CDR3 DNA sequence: TGTGCCAGCAGTATATCGACAGCAACTAGCACAGATACGCAGTATTTT. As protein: CASSISTATSTDTQYF.

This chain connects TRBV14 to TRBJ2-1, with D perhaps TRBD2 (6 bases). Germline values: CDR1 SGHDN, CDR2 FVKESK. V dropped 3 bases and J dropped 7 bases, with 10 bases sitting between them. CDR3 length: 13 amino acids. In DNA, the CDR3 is TGTGCCAGCAGCCACGGACTATATAATGAGCAGTTCTTC. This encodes CASSHGLYNEQFF.

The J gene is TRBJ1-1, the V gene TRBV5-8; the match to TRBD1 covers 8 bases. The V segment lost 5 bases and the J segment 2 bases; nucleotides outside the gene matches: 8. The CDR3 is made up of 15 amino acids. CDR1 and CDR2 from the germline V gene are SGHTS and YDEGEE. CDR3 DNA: TGTGCCAGCAGGACGTGGGACAGGTCCAACACTGAAGCTTTCTTT. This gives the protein CASRTWDRSNTEAFF.

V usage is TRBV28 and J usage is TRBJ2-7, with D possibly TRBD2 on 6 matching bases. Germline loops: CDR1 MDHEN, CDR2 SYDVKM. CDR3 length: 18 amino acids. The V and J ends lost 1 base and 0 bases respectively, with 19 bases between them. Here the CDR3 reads CASSLLPRPKAGSYEQYF. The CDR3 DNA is TGTGCCAGCAGTTTATTGCCCCGTCCCAAAGCGGGCTCCTACGAGCAGTACTTC.

As DNA, the CDR3 is TGTGCCAGCAGCGCCCTTGACAGAGTTTACAATGAGCAGTTCTTC. Translated: CASSALDRVYNEQFF. V is TRBV9 and J is TRBJ2-1; TRBD1 might be the D (5 bases). Per germline, CDR1 SGDLS and CDR2 YYNGEE. The CDR3 totals 15 residues. The V end was cut by 3 bases, the J end by 4 bases, with 14 bases between.

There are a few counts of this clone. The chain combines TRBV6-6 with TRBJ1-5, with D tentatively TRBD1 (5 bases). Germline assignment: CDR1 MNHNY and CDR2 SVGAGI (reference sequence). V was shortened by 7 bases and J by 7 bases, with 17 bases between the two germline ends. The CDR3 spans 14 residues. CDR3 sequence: CASKHPGGGQPQHF. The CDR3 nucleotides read TGTGCCAGCAAACACCCCGGGGGAGGACAGCCCCAGCATTTT.

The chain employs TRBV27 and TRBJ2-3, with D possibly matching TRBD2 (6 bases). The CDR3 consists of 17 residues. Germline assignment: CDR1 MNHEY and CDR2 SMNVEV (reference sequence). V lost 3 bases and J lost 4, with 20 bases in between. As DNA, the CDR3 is TGTGCCAGCAGTTTTCGCTACCGGGACTCCGGCGCAGATACGCAGTATTTT. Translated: CASSFRYRDSGADTQYF.

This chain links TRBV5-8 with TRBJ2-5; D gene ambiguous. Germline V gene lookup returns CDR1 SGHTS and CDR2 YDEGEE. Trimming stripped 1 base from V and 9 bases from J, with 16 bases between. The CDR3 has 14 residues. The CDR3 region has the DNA TGTGCCAGCAGCTTGTATGCAATCACTCGGGCCCAGTACTTC. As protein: CASSLYAITRAQYF.

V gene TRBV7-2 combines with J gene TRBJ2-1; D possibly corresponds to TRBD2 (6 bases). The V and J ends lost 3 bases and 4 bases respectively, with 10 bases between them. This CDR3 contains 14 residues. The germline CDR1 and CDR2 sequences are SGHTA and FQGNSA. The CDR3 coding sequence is TGTGCCAGCAGCTTCCGCGGGACGTACAATGAGCAGTTCTTC. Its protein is CASSFRGTYNEQFF. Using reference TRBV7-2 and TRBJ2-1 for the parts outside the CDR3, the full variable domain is GAGVSQSPSNKVTEKGKDVELRCDPISGHTALYWYRQSLGQGLEFLIYFQGNSAPDKSGLPSDRFSAERTGGSVSTLTIQRTQQEDSAVYLCASSFRGTYNEQFFGPGTRLTVL.

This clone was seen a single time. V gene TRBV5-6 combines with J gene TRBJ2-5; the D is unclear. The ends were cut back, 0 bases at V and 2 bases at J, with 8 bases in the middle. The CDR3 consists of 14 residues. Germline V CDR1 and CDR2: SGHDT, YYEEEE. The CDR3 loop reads CASSLAMQQETQYF. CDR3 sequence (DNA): TGTGCCAGCAGCTTGGCCATGCAGCAAGAGACCCAGTACTTC. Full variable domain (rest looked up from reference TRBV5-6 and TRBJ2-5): DAGVTQSPTHLIKTRGQQVTLRCSPKSGHDTVSWYQQALGQGPQFIFQYYEEEERQRGNFPDRFSGHQFPNYSSELNVNALLLGDSALYLCASSLAMQQETQYFGPGTRLLVL.

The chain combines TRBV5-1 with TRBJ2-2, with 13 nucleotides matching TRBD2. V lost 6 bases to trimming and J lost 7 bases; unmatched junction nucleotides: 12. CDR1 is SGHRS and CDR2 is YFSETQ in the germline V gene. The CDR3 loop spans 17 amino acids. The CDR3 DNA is TGCGCCAGCAACACCGGGACTAGCGGGATTGCTGGCGGGGAGCTGTTTTTT. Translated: CASNTGTSGIAGGELFF.

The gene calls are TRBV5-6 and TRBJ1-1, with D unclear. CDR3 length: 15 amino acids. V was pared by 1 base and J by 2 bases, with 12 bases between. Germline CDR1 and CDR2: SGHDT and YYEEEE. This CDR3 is CASSLHTQRNTEAFF. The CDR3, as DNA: TGTGCCAGCAGCTTGCATACACAGAGAAACACTGAAGCTTTCTTT.

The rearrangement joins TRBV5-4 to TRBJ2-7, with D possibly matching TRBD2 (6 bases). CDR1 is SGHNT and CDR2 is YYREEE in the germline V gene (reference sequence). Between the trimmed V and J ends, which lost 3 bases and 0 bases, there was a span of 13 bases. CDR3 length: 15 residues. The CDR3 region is CASSWAGRSSYEQYF. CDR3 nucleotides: TGTGCCAGCAGCTGGGCGGGAAGGAGCTCCTACGAGCAGTACTTC.

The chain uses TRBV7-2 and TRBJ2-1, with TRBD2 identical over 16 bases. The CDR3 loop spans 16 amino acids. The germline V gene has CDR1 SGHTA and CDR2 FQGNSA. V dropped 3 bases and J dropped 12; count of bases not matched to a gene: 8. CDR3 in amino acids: CASSLVGTSGRGAQFF. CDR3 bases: TGTGCCAGCAGCTTGGTCGGGACTAGCGGGAGGGGAGCGCAGTTCTTC.

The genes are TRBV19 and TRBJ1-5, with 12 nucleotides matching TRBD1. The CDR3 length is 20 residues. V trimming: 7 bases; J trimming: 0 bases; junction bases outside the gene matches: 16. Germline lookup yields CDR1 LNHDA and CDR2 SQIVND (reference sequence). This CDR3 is CASKNPTGTGGSYSNQPQHF. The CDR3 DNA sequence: TGTGCCAGTAAAAATCCAACCGGGACAGGGGGCTCGTATAGCAATCAGCCCCAGCATTTT.

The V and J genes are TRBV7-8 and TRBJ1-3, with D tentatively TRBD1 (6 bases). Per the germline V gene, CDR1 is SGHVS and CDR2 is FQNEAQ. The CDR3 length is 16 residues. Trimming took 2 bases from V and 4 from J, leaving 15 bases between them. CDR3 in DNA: TGTGCCAGCAGCTTAAATAATAGGGGGTTCGGAAACACCATATATTTT. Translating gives CASSLNNRGFGNTIYF.

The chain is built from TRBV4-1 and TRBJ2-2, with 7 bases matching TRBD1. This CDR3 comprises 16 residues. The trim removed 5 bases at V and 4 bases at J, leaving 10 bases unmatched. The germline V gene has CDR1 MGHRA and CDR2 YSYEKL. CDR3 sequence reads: CASSDPPAGGTGELFF. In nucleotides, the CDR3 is TGCGCCAGCAGCGACCCGCCGGCAGGGGGCACCGGGGAGCTGTTTTTT.

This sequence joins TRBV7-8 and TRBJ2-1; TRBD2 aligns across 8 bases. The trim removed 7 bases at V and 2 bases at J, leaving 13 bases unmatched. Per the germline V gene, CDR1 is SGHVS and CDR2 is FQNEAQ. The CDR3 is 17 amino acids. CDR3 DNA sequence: TGTGCCAGCACCACAATAGCGGGGAGAGCCCCCTACAATGAGCAGTTCTTC. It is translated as CASTTIAGRAPYNEQFF.